This T cell receptor beta chain was sequenced for a study of CD8 T cell repertoires and HIV-1 epitope variants (TCRdb year 2020). A note on the overall study: Twenty-five peptides representing autologous and known Gag and Nef epitope variants were each used to stimulate T cells in separate culture wells. A CMV, EBV and flu peptide pool, the Ebola AY9 epitope as negative control, and a no-peptide well were included as control conditions. The epitopes tested covered three Gag epitope families plus Nef HW9 and YT9. T cells were enriched using the EasySep Human T Cell Enrichment Kit and then co-cultured with an equal number of autologous T cell-negative cells acting as antigen-presenting cells. Cultures ran for 9 to 11 days in IMDM with gentamicin, with half-media changes on days 3 and 7 adding IL-2, IL-7 and IL-15. An aliquot of 1M T cells was saved as an uncultured baseline condition, separate from the approximately 75 T cell cultures. A total of approximately 83 T cell cultures were run, with each culture condition done in triplicate except for one peptide, which was done in duplicate.

Sequencing of TCR beta CDR3 regions was done on the immunoSEQ platform at survey depth. The QIAamp DNA micro kit was used to extract genomic DNA from every cultured and uncultured CD8+ T cell population. Per the source publication's procedure: Samples with fewer than 5,000 productive reads were excluded, which removed about 6% of the roughly 75 HIV peptide-stimulated cultures. Sequences were trimmed to CDR3 by a MANAFEST web app, and nonproductive sequences, CDR3s under 5 amino acids, and sequences not starting with C or ending with F/W were removed. Clonotypes were classified as antigen-specific only if expansion was observed in at least 2 of 3 replicates versus the no-peptide control at FDR 0.01, only within one epitope family. A specific clonotype also had to show a frequency at least fivefold higher than in wells stimulated with peptides from other epitope families. TCRdb provides this immuneACCESS table in a form limited to in-frame rearrangements. Some clones are lacking; in checked studies, under half of them reflect an unresolved V gene, and why the rest are absent is not known. V and J calls and clone size follow that table, whereas D and trimming were derived from the DNA. The sample table shows several thousand clones, and under 70% are seen once. Jointly, the top ten make up roughly 43% of the sample.

As to this clone: Its antigen is unknown. Base qualities are not provided; no much larger clone lies one nucleotide away.

Results and caveats for the whole study, not just this receptor: Roughly 5 clonotypes recognized the Nef KF9 family and one clonotype recognized the HW9 family, while no responses were seen to the TAALDMSHF plasma variant. The assay could identify only TCR beta chains and pointed to proliferation in response to antigen, not to T cell function or cytokine profile. Of the nine antigen-specific TCR beta clonotypes identified, over five appeared cross-reactive for autologous or known escape epitope variants.

Based on the germline V gene (reference sequence), the CDR1 and CDR2 sequences are MNHEY and SMNVEV. The junction shows trimming of 2 bases on V and 0 bases on J, plus 5 bases between the germline ends. The CDR3 sequence holds 15 residues, the cysteine and phenylalanine included. The DNA shown is the 45-base CDR3, in frame from base 1. The EasySep Human CD8+ T Cell Enrichment Kit was used on day 10 to isolate CD8+ T cells from every culture. The chain links TRBV27 with TRBJ1-6; a confident D gene designation cannot be given. The sample consisted of cultured CD8+ T cells derived from PBMCs. The TCR comes from a male donor with HIV. The CDR3 is CASSLPPSYNSPLHF. The sequenced DNA is TGTGCCAGCAGTTTACCCCCCTCCTATAATTCACCCCTCCACTTT.